This is a list of T cell receptor beta chains from one sample in a study of blood T cells in healthy people across ages. TCRdb re-called the 5' RACE reads through MiXCR, storing one row per CDR3 protein. In the table there are hundreds of thousands of distinct CDR3 sequences, around 45% of which are singletons. Sequences were obtained from blood. The receptors come from an older woman in good health. Both conserved end residues are part of each CDR3. The D gene is left open where the match is weak. Clone size, where shown, is once, few, many, or a class for clones that have expanded.

clone size,J gene,D gene,V gene,CDR3 protein,CDR3 DNA
few,TRBJ1-4,TRBD1,TRBV12-3/TRBV12-4,CASSSRDRDKKLFF,TGTGCCAGCAGTTCCCGGGACAGGGACAAAAAACTGTTTTTT
NA,TRBJ2-7,TRBD2,TRBV7-2,CASSPALAGGFEQYF,TGTGCCAGCAGCCCTGCACTAGCGGGAGGTTTCGAGCAGTACTTC
NA,TRBJ1-1,NA,TRBV20-1,CSASREGRRNTEAFF,TGCAGTGCTTCCCGTGAGGGCAGGAGGAACACTGAAGCTTTCTTT
few,TRBJ2-5,NA,TRBV7-9,CASSFQGWGETQYF,TGTGCCAGCAGTTTCCAGGGGTGGGGAGAGACCCAGTACTTC
many,TRBJ2-1,NA,TRBV4-2,CASSRQPVGRGASYNEQFF,TGTGCCAGCAGCCGCCAGCCTGTCGGTCGAGGGGCCAGTTACAATGAGCAGTTCTTC
NA,TRBJ2-3,TRBD2,TRBV20-1,CSARAGEGTDTQYF,TGCAGTGCTAGAGCCGGGGAGGGGACAGATACGCAGTATTTT
few,TRBJ2-1,NA,TRBV6-5,CASRSGTAHNEQFF,TGTGCCAGCAGATCTGGGACTGCTCACAATGAGCAGTTCTTT
NA,TRBJ2-3,TRBD2,TRBV25-1,CATGTTVYTQYF,TGTGCCACCGGGACTACCGTATATACGCAGTATTTT
few,TRBJ2-1,NA,TRBV29-1,CSVGYDNEQFF,TGCAGCGTTGGATATGACAATGAGCAGTTCTTC
few,TRBJ2-7,NA,TRBV20-1,CSARGFGVVTYEQYF,TGCAGTGCTAGGGGGTTTGGAGTAGTGACCTACGAGCAGTACTTC
few,TRBJ2-7,NA,TRBV30,CAWSSRVDEQYF,TGTGCCTGGAGCAGCAGGGTCGACGAGCAGTACTTC
NA,TRBJ2-1,NA,TRBV24-1,CATSDFGEETQFF,TGTGCCACCAGTGATTTTGGGGAAGAGACCCAGTTCTTC